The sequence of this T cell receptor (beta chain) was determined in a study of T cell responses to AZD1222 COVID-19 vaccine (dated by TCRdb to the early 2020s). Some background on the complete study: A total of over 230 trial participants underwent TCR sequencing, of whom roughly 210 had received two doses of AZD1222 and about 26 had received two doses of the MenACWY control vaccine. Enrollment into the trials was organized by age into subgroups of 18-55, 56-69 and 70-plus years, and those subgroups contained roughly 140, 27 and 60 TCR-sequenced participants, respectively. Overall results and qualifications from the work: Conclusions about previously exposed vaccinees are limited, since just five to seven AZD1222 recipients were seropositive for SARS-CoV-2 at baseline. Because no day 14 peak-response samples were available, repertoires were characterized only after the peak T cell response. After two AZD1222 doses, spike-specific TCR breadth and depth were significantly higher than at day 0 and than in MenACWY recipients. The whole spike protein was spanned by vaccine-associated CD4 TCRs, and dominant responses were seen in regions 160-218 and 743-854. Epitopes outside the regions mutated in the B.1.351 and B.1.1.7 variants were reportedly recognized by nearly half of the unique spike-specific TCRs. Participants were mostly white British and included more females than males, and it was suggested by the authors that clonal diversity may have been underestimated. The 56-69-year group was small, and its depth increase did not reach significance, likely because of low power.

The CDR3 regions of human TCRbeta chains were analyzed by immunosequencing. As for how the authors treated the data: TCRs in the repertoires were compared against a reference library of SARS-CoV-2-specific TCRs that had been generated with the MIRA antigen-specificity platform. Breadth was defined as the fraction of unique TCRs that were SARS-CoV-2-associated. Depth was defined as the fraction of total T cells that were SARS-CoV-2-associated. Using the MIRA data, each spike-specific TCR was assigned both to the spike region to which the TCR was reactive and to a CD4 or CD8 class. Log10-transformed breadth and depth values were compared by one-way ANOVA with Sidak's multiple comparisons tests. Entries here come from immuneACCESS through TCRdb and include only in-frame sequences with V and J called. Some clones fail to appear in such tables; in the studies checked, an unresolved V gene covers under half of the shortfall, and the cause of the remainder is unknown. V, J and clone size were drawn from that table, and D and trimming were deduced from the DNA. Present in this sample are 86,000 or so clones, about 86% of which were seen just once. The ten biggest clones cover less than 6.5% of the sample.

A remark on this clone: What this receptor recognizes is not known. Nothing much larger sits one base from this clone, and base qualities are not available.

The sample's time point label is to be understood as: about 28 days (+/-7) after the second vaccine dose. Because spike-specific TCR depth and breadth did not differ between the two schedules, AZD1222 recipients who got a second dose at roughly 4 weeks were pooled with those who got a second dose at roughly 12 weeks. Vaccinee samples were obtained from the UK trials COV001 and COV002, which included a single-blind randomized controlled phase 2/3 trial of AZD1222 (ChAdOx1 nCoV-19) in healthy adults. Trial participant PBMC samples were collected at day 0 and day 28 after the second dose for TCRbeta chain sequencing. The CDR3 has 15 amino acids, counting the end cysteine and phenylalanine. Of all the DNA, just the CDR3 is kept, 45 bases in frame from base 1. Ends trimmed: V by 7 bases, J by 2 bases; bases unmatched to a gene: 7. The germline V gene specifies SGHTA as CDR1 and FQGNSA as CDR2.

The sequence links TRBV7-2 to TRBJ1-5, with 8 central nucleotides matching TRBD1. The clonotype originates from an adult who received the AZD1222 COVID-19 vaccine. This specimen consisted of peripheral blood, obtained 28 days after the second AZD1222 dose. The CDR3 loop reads CASTLGTGGNQPQHF. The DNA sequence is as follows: TGTGCCAGCACCCTAGGGACAGGTGGCAATCAGCCCCAGCATTTT.